These T cell receptor beta chains were read from a single sample in a study of early T cells in non-severe SARS-CoV-2 infection. TCRdb ran MiXCR on the 5' RACE reads and lists one entry per CDR3 protein. The sample carries about 52,000 distinct CDR3 sequences, 6.2% recorded once. Material for sequencing was whole blood. The receptor set was obtained from an adult who was a healthcare worker with PCR-confirmed SARS-CoV-2 infection or an uninfected control (not recorded which). Each CDR3 is given with its conserved first and last residue. D genes are given only for firm matches. Only part of the rows carry a size: once, few, many, or a class if the clone is expanded.

clone_size,j_call,d_call,v_call,cdr3_nt,cdr3_aa
many,TRBJ2-1,-,TRBV6-2/TRBV6-3,TGTGCCAGCAGTTACACGGGAAAGGGGGGCCGGGTCTTCAATGAGCAGTTCTTC,CASSYTGKGGRVFNEQFF
many,TRBJ2-1,-,TRBV9,TGTGCCAGCAGCGTAGCTAGCGATAGCTCCTACAATGAGCAGTTCTTC,CASSVASDSSYNEQFF
-,TRBJ2-3,-,TRBV5-4,TGTGCCAGCAGCGTCCCGGGGCCAGATACGCAGTATTTT,CASSVPGPDTQYF
many,TRBJ1-1,-,TRBV6-6,TGTGCCAGCAGTTACGAGGGTTCAGGCCGGGGAACTGAAGCTTTCTTT,CASSYEGSGRGTEAFF
many,TRBJ2-7,-,TRBV6-2/TRBV6-3,TGTGCCAGCAGTTACTCGGACACCTACGAGCAGTACTTC,CASSYSDTYEQYF
few,TRBJ1-2,TRBD1,TRBV7-9,TGTGCCAGCAGCTTTAAGGGACAGGGTCGGCATGGCTACACCTTC,CASSFKGQGRHGYTF
few,TRBJ1-5,-,TRBV14,TGTGCCAGCAGCCAAGGGGACGGAGTCAATCAGCCCCAGCATTTT,CASSQGDGVNQPQHF
many,TRBJ1-1,-,TRBV6-6,TGTGCCAGCAGTTATAAGGGTGGCACTGAAGCTTTCTTT,CASSYKGGTEAFF
few,TRBJ1-5,-,TRBV7-2,TGTGCCAGCAGCTCGAATCAGGGTCAGCAGCCCCAGCATTTT,CASSSNQGQQPQHF
many,TRBJ1-2,-,TRBV3-1,TGTGCCAGCAGCCAGGCCCGAGGGCACTATGGCTACACCTTC,CASSQARGHYGYTF
many,TRBJ2-3,-,TRBV7-2,TGTGCCAGCAGCAACTGGGGGGACAACACAGATACGCAGTATTTT,CASSNWGDNTDTQYF
few,TRBJ2-1,TRBD2,TRBV5-1,TGCGCCAGCAGCTTTCGCCCTAGCGGGGGTTACAATGAGCAGTTCTTC,CASSFRPSGGYNEQFF
few,TRBJ2-7,-,TRBV10-1,TGCGCCAGCAGTGGAGGGCGCGAGCAGTACTTC,CASSGGREQYF
many,TRBJ1-5,TRBD1,TRBV7-2,TGTGCCAGCAGCGCTGACAGGGGAAACAATCAGCCCCAGCATTTT,CASSADRGNNQPQHF
-,TRBJ2-1,TRBD1,TRBV5-4,TGTGCCAGCAGCCAGGGACAGGCCAGCTCCTACAATGAGCAGTTCTTC,CASSQGQASSYNEQFF
few,TRBJ2-2,-,TRBV28,TGTGCCCCAACGAGCAGGCAGTGCCGGGAGCTGTTTTTT,CAPTSRQCRELFF
-,TRBJ2-7,TRBD2,TRBV20-1,TGCAGTGCTCTAACTAGCGGGACCCTCTACGAGCAGTACTTC,CSALTSGTLYEQYF
-,TRBJ1-3,-,TRBV27,TGTGCCAGCAGTTTCGCCGGACCCTCTGGAAACACCATATATTTT,CASSFAGPSGNTIYF
many,TRBJ2-1,TRBD1,TRBV5-1,TGCGCCAGCAGCTTGCAAGGGGGCCTCTACAATGAGCAGTTCTTC,CASSLQGGLYNEQFF
-,TRBJ1-3,TRBD1,TRBV11-3,TGTGCCAGCAGCGCCGGACAGGCGTACACCATATATTTT,CASSAGQAYTIYF
many,TRBJ2-3,-,TRBV29-1,TGCAGCGTTGAGGGTCTTTGGGTAGATACGCAGTATTTT,CSVEGLWVDTQYF
-,TRBJ2-2,-,TRBV7-2,TGTGCCAGCAGCCTGGATGTTACCGGGGAGCTGTTTTTT,CASSLDVTGELFF
few,TRBJ2-1,-,TRBV6-8,TGTGCCAGCAGTTATCTTTGGGGGGGGCTCTACAATGAGCAGTTCTTC,CASSYLWGGLYNEQFF
-,TRBJ2-7,-,TRBV30,TGTGCCTGGAGTGTAGGGCAGGGCAACGAGCAGTACTTC,CAWSVGQGNEQYF
-,TRBJ2-5,-,TRBV20-1,TGCAGTGCTAGGGCCCTAGCGGAGACCCAGTACTTC,CSARALAETQYF
many,TRBJ1-5,-,TRBV5-4,TGTGCCAGCAGCTTGGGGCTGGGATTGGATCAGCCCCAGCATTTT,CASSLGLGLDQPQHF
many,TRBJ1-5,TRBD1,TRBV7-2,TGTGCCAGCAGCTCCGGACAGGGTCGGCCCCAGCATTTT,CASSSGQGRPQHF
few,TRBJ2-1,TRBD2,TRBV11-3,TGTGCCAGCAGCTTAGTCGGGCGGGGGTCCGATGAGCAGTTCTTC,CASSLVGRGSDEQFF
few,TRBJ1-1,-,TRBV18,TGTGCCAGCTCACGACCGGCGGGCACTGAAGCTTTCTTT,CASSRPAGTEAFF
many,TRBJ2-7,TRBD1,TRBV5-1,TGCGCCAGCAGCTTGTACCGGACAGGGGCTTCTGGGGAGCAGTACTTC,CASSLYRTGASGEQYF
many,TRBJ1-3,TRBD1,TRBV12-3/TRBV12-4,TGTGCCAGCAGTCGTCGGGACAGGGGCTCTGGAAACACCATATATTTT,CASSRRDRGSGNTIYF
few,TRBJ1-3,TRBD1,TRBV11-2,TGTGCCAGCAGCTACGGGACAGGGGGCCAAAACACCATATATTTT,CASSYGTGGQNTIYF
-,TRBJ1-1,-,TRBV25-1,TGTGCCAGCAGTGAATTTTTTTCGGGCTGGCAGAGCGAACACTCTGAAGCTTTCTTT,CASSEFFSGWQSEHSEAFF
many,TRBJ1-1,-,TRBV6-2/TRBV6-3,TGTGCCAGCAGTTGGTGGGGCACTGAAGCTTTCTTT,CASSWWGTEAFF
-,TRBJ2-7,-,TRBV7-2,TGTGCCAGCAGCCCAGTCGGGGGACGCCCCGTCTACGAGCAGTACTTC,CASSPVGGRPVYEQYF